Listed here are 29 T cell receptor beta chains from one sample, sequenced in a study of shared clonotypes between healthy human individuals. Sequencing was performed with immunoSEQ multiplex PCR; in TCRdb, only in-frame clones are kept and a portion is missing. The sample has about 660,000 clones, around 67% seen once; the top ten hold less than 2%. What was sequenced was memory CD4+ T cells sorted from blood. As for subset: CD45RA-negative fraction. The receptors here all came from a woman between 25 and 40 years old in good health.

Here the CDR3 DNA reads TGTGCCAGCTCACCATCCAGGTCTACTGAAGCTTTCTTT. Its protein is CASSPSRSTEAFF. J is TRBJ1-1 and V is TRBV18; D remains ambiguous. V gave up 2 bases and J gave up 5 bases, with 9 bases separating them. The CDR3 sequence is 13 residues long. CDR1 is KGHSH, CDR2 LQKENI, per germline.

The chain links TRBV7-9 to TRBJ2-3; no firm D call. The CDR3 has 10 residues. Per the germline V gene, CDR1 is SEHNR and CDR2 is FQNEAQ (reference sequence). CDR3 residues: CAVGTDTQYF. CDR3 nucleotides: TGTGCAGTCGGCACAGATACGCAGTATTTT. The variable domain in full, completed from reference TRBV7-9 and TRBJ2-3, reads DTGVSQNPRHKITKRGQNVTFRCDPISEHNRLYWYRQTLGQGPEFLTYFQNEAQLEKSRLLSDRFSAERPKGSFSTLEIQRTEQGDSAMYLCAVGTDTQYFGPGTRLTVL.

This rearrangement joins TRBV18 to TRBJ1-5; 9 bases are shared with TRBD1. The V gene's germline CDR1 is KGHSH and CDR2 LQKENI. The CDR3 spans 16 residues. V lost 3 bases to trimming and J lost 0 bases; unmatched junction nucleotides: 3. The CDR3 DNA follows: TGTGCCAGCTCACCGGGGACAGGGAATAGCAATCAGCCCCAGCATTTT. Its protein product is CASSPGTGNSNQPQHF. Full variable domain (outside the CDR3, taken from reference TRBV18 and TRBJ1-5): NAGVMQNPRHLVRRRGQEARLRCSPMKGHSHVYWYRQLPEEGLKFMVYLQKENIIDESGMPKERFSAEFPKEGPSILRIQQVVRGDSAAYFCASSPGTGNSNQPQHFGDGTRLSIL.

CDR3 nucleotides: TGTGCCAGCAGCCTCGAACGGACAGCCTACAATGAGCAGTTCTTC. It codes for CASSLERTAYNEQFF. This sequence joins TRBV7-2 and TRBJ2-1, with a tentative D call TRBD1 (6 bases). CDR3 length: 15 amino acids. Germline V gene sequence: CDR1 SGHTA, CDR2 FQGNSA. Between the trimmed V and J ends, which lost 5 bases and 2 bases, there was a span of 13 bases.

V is TRBV28 and J is TRBJ2-7; D is perhaps TRBD1 or TRBD2 (5 bases each). The germline V and J ends were trimmed by 2 bases and 6 bases, with 14 bases remaining between them. Looked up from germline, CDR1 is MDHEN and CDR2 is SYDVKM. The CDR3 extends over 14 amino acids. In DNA form, the CDR3 reads TGTGCCAGCAGTTTAGGGGGACCCCTCCGCGAGCAGTACTTC. This sequence encodes CASSLGGPLREQYF.

The chain carries TRBV7-2 and TRBJ2-3; 7 bases line up with TRBD1. Trimming took 5 bases from V and 1 from J; bases not matched to a gene: 6. CDR3 length: 15 residues. CDR1 and CDR2 from the germline V gene are SGHTA and FQGNSA. The CDR3 reads CASSRGGGRTDTQYF. CDR3 DNA: TGTGCCAGCAGCCGAGGGGGCGGTCGCACAGATACGCAGTATTTT.

With respect to this clone: A clone one base away is much larger, so this may be a read error. Other DNA sequences within the sample encode an identical CDR3. The chain carries TRBV30 and TRBJ1-3; D gene uncertain. Germline CDR1 reads GTSNPN; CDR2 reads SVGIG (reference sequence). The CDR3 spans 11 residues. Trimming pared 2 bases from V and 2 bases from J, leaving 1 base between. The CDR3 here is CAWSTGNTIYF. CDR3 nucleotide sequence: TGTGCCTGGAGTACTGGAAACACCATATATTTT.

This chain links TRBV13 with TRBJ2-2, with 7 bases aligning to TRBD2. Germline-derived CDR1 and CDR2 are PRHDT and FYEKMQ (reference sequence). CDR3 length: 16 amino acids. The V and J ends lost 2 bases and 4 bases, in that order; junction bases with no gene match: 7. In DNA, the CDR3 is TGTGCCAGCAGCTTATTGGCGCGGGAGCCCACCGGGGAGCTGTTTTTT. Residues: CASSLLAREPTGELFF.

Here the CDR3 reads CSGRTSVGNTGELFF. The CDR3 coding sequence is TGCAGCGGTAGGACTAGCGTTGGGAACACCGGGGAGCTGTTTTTT. The chain recombines TRBV29-1 with TRBJ2-2; 9 bases line up with TRBD2. Germline CDR1 SQVTM, CDR2 ANQGSEA. The CDR3 is made up of 15 amino acids. J gave up 1 base and V 7 bases, and 7 bases lay outside the gene matches.

V and J are TRBV13 and TRBJ1-2; the D is unclear. The V gene lost 5 bases and the J gene lost 9 bases, with 25 bases spanning the gap. The CDR3 is made up of 16 amino acids. Germline loops: CDR1 PRHDT, CDR2 FYEKMQ (reference sequence). The CDR3 nucleotides read TGTGCCAGCAGCGCGCCCTTGTTTGAGCGTCTGAGAAGCTACACCTTC. This encodes CASSAPLFERLRSYTF.

The rearrangement links TRBV28 to TRBJ1-1; D is possibly TRBD1 (5 bases). Germline V gene lookup returns CDR1 MDHEN and CDR2 SYDVKM. The CDR3 totals 15 residues. The ends were cut back, 0 bases at V and 6 bases at J, with 14 bases in the middle. In nucleotides, the CDR3 is TGTGCCAGCAGTTTATGGGGGGGTAATCCCCCTGAAGCTTTCTTT. Translated, it gives CASSLWGGNPPEAFF.

This clone was detected a few times. This rearrangement joins TRBV7-6 to TRBJ2-2, with D hard to call. Trimming shortened V by 3 bases and J by 5 bases, and 10 bases separated the two germline ends. Germline V gene sequence: CDR1 SGHVS, CDR2 FNYEAQ. The CDR3 totals 14 residues. CDR3 amino acids: CASSLGVGTGELFF. The CDR3 DNA sequence: TGTGCCAGCAGCTTGGGTGTCGGTACCGGGGAGCTGTTTTTT.

In this sample, this clone turned up once. This chain uses TRBV30 with TRBJ2-1, with 7 nucleotides matching TRBD2. After removal of 2 bases from V and 4 bases from J, the junction contained 8 bases not matched to a gene. CDR1 is GTSNPN, CDR2 SVGIG, per germline (reference sequence). CDR3 length: 15 residues. Here the CDR3 DNA reads TGTGCCTGGAGTTTGGGGCTAGCGGAATACAATGAGCAGTTCTTC. As protein: CAWSLGLAEYNEQFF.

The V and J genes are TRBV28 and TRBJ1-4; TRBD1 matches at 9 bases. This CDR3 comprises 15 residues. Trimming took 4 bases from V and 8 from J; bases not matched to a gene: 8. Germline V gene sequence: CDR1 MDHEN, CDR2 SYDVKM. In DNA, the CDR3 is TGTGCCAGCAGTTCACCGGGACAGGGACAGGAAAAACTGTTTTTT. This codes for CASSSPGQGQEKLFF.

This clone was seen once. The gene calls are TRBV5-1 and TRBJ2-3; D may be TRBD2 (5 bases). Trimming left V 0 bases short and J 6 bases short, with 8 bases between. The CDR3 length is 13 residues. Per germline, CDR1 SGHRS and CDR2 YFSETQ. CDR3 protein: CASSLVERDTQYF. CDR3 DNA: TGCGCCAGCAGCTTGGTGGAGCGGGATACGCAGTATTTT.

This chain connects TRBV28 to TRBJ2-4; D may be TRBD1 (7 bases). Per the germline V gene, CDR1 is MDHEN and CDR2 is SYDVKM. V gave up 9 bases and J gave up 1 base, with 19 bases separating them. The CDR3 covers 16 residues. CDR3 protein: CASQGGGGIAKNIQYF. The CDR3 DNA follows: TGTGCCAGTCAAGGAGGAGGGGGCATTGCCAAAAACATTCAGTACTTC.

The chain couples TRBV5-1 to TRBJ2-7; 15 bases map to TRBD2. The CDR3 is 17 amino acids. V dropped 2 bases and J dropped 2; count of bases not matched to a gene: 5. Germline V gives CDR1 SGHRS, CDR2 YFSETQ. Here the CDR3 reads CASSLGLAGGNPYEQYF. DNA of the CDR3: TGCGCCAGCAGCTTAGGACTAGCGGGAGGGAACCCCTACGAGCAGTACTTC.

The V gene is TRBV4-1, the J gene TRBJ2-1, with TRBD2 matching 7 bases. The CDR3 consists of 18 residues. CDR1 and CDR2 (germline): MGHRA, YSYEKL. The junction had 17 bases not matched to a gene; V was cut back by 4 bases and J by 5 bases. The chain's CDR3 is CASSRRKGYAGANNEQFF. CDR3 in DNA: TGCGCCAGCAGCCGGCGAAAGGGGTACGCGGGAGCAAACAATGAGCAGTTCTTC.

The chain combines TRBV30 with TRBJ1-2, with D perhaps TRBD1 (5 bases). The CDR3 is 13 residues long. The germline V gene has CDR1 GTSNPN and CDR2 SVGIG (reference sequence). V shed 8 bases and J shed 4 bases, with 17 bases lying between them. In DNA form, the CDR3 reads TGTGCCGGCCTTCCGGGGACGACCTATGGCTACACCTTC. Amino acid sequence: CAGLPGTTYGYTF.

The CDR3 is CASSNRGGVRTEAFF. The DNA of the CDR3 is TGTGCCAGCAGCAACAGGGGTGGGGTGCGGACTGAAGCTTTCTTT. This chain connects TRBV7-2 to TRBJ1-1; 7 nucleotides match TRBD1. The V segment lost 5 bases and the J segment 5 bases; nucleotides outside the gene matches: 11. CDR1 SGHTA and CDR2 FQGNSA come from the germline V gene. The length of the CDR3 is 15 residues.

The chain links TRBV28 to TRBJ2-3; D may be TRBD1 (5 bases). The CDR3 has 16 residues. The V gene lost 6 bases and the J gene lost 2 bases, with 18 bases spanning the gap. Germline V gene lookup returns CDR1 MDHEN and CDR2 SYDVKM. CDR3 DNA sequence: TGTGCCAGCAGCTGGAACGACAGAGCCCACACAGATACGCAGTATTTT. Its translation is CASSWNDRAHTDTQYF.

V is TRBV10-3 and J is TRBJ2-6; 9 bases agree with TRBD2. V dropped 1 base and J dropped 0; count of bases not matched to a gene: 4. The CDR3 length is 18 residues. CDR1 is ENHRY, CDR2 SYGVKD, per germline. CDR3 protein: CAISEWAGGHSGANVLTF. The CDR3 DNA reads TGTGCCATCAGTGAGTGGGCGGGAGGGCACTCTGGGGCCAACGTCCTGACTTTC.

This rearrangement joins TRBV15 to TRBJ2-7, with D possibly matching TRBD2 (6 bases). This CDR3 has 14 amino acids. The ends were cut back, 5 bases at V and 2 bases at J, with 13 bases in the middle. Per the germline V gene, CDR1 is LNHNV and CDR2 is YYDKDF (reference sequence). The CDR3 region is CATSARDSTYEQYF. The CDR3 DNA is TGTGCCACCAGCGCCCGGGACTCGACCTACGAGCAGTACTTC.

The V gene is TRBV2, the J gene TRBJ1-2, with 7 nucleotides matching TRBD1. Germline CDR1 reads SNHLY; CDR2 reads FYNNEI. CDR3 size: 14 residues. V was clipped by 4 bases and J by 4 bases; unmatched bases: 6. Here the CDR3 DNA reads TGTGCCAGCAGTGGGACAGGTACTATCTATGGCTACACCTTC. Translating gives CASSGTGTIYGYTF.

This clone was counted only a few times. The chain uses TRBV5-1 and TRBJ2-4; D call uncertain. CDR3 length equals 13 residues. Trimming took off 0 bases at V and 11 bases at J, with 12 bases between the two ends. Germline V lookup: CDR1 SGHRS, CDR2 YFSETQ. The CDR3, as DNA: TGCGCCAGCAGCTTGGTGGAAGACGGGTTTCAGTACTTC. This sequence encodes CASSLVEDGFQYF.

V gene TRBV11-3 combines with J gene TRBJ2-1; 12 bases line up with TRBD2. The V gene end was trimmed by 5 bases and the J gene end by 7 bases; junction bases not matched to a gene: 15. The CDR3 runs to 18 residues. Germline CDR1 is SGHNT and CDR2 is YENEEA. The CDR3 DNA reads as TGTGCCAGCAGCGTTAGAGGTCCCGGGACTAGCGGGTATAATGAGCAGTTCTTC. It is translated as CASSVRGPGTSGYNEQFF. The full variable domain, its missing parts supplied by reference TRBV11-3 and TRBJ2-1, is EAGVVQSPRYKIIEKKQPVAFWCNPISGHNTLYWYLQNLGQGPELLIRYENEEAVDDSQLPKDRFSAERLKGVDSTLKIQPAELGDSAVYLCASSVRGPGTSGYNEQFFGPGTRLTVL.

V and J are TRBV2 and TRBJ1-1, with TRBD1 identical over 7 bases. Unmatched junction bases numbered 7, after V lost 8 bases and J lost 1 base. This CDR3 spans 14 amino acids. In germline, CDR1 is SNHLY, CDR2 FYNNEI. The CDR3 nucleotides are TGTGCCAGCGAGTTCTCAGGGGGGAACACTGAAGCTTTCTTT. Translating it yields CASEFSGGNTEAFF.

The J gene is TRBJ2-2, the V gene TRBV27, with D hard to call. Trimming removed 2 bases at V and 5 bases at J, with 9 bases between. CDR1 MNHEY and CDR2 SMNVEV come from the germline V gene (reference sequence). CDR3 length: 14 amino acids. The CDR3 loop is CASSLVMGTGELFF. Written as DNA, the CDR3 is TGTGCCAGCAGTTTAGTTATGGGAACCGGGGAGCTGTTTTTT.

This clone appeared a few times. The V gene is TRBV5-1, the J gene TRBJ2-3, with 8 bases lining up with TRBD1. CDR3 length equals 14 residues. V dropped 5 bases and J dropped 1; count of bases not matched to a gene: 3. From germline, CDR1 is SGHRS and CDR2 YFSETQ. CDR3: CASRGQGRTDTQYF. In nucleotides, the CDR3 is TGCGCCAGCAGAGGACAGGGCCGCACAGATACGCAGTATTTT.